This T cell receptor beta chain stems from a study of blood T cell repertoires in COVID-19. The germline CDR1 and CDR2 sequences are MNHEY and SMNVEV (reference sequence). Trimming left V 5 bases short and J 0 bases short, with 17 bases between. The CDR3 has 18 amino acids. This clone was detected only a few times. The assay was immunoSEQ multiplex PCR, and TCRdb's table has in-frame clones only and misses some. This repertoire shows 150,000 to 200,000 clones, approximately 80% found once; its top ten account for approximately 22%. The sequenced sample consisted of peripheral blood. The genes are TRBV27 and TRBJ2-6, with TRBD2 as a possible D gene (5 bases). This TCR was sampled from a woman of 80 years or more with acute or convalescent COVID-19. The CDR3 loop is CASSVLGGFSSGANVLTF. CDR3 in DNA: TGTGCCAGCAGTGTTCTGGGCGGGTTTAGCTCTGGGGCCAACGTCCTGACTTTC.